This TCR beta chain was recorded in a study of CXCR3-negative and CXCR3-positive naive CD8 T cells. Broader study findings: Diversity was high in both naive subsets and much lower in memory cells. Comparison of naive CXCR3-negative and CXCR3-positive cells revealed similar TRBV-TRBJ usage, while memory cells differed. Higher TRB CDR3 hydrophobicity marked CXCR3-positive naive cells relative to CXCR3-negative naive cells.

As regards this clonotype: The antigen is not known.

UMI-labeled 5' RACE yielded the TRB cDNA libraries. Reprocessing the 5' RACE reads, TCRdb reports a single entry for every CDR3 protein and omits DNA. The sample data list 84,000 or so distinct CDR3 sequences. Germline V gene sequence: CDR1 LGHDT, CDR2 YNNKEL (reference sequence). The CDR3 covers 15 residues. Sequencing input: naive CXCR3+ CD8+ T cells from blood. The subset is: CD45RO-CCR7+CD27+CD95- naive CD8+ T cells expressing CXCR3 (TNR3+). The rearrangement links TRBV3-1 to TRBJ2-7; TCRdb gives TRBD1 as the D gene, but with no DNA this cannot be confirmed. This receptor was identified in a human donor in good health. Some clones in this sample may be carry-over from other donors' samples. CDR3 in amino acids: CASSQLDRASYEQYF.